The 12 T cell receptor beta chains below all came from one sample that was sequenced in a study of T cell clonality in common variable immunodeficiency. Assay used: immunoSEQ multiplex PCR; TCRdb lists only in-frame clones, some missing. Observed in the sample are over 40,000 clones, none of them singletons. Source material: peripheral blood mononuclear cells. These receptors all come from a person aged 18-70 years in good health.

This clone occurred many times. The sequenced fragment ends 3 residues before the CDR3 boundary, so the rest is inferred from the germline J gene. The chain is built from TRBV5-1 and TRBJ2-2, with TRBD1 matching over 10 bases. Trimming cost V 2 bases and J 4 bases; bases outside gene matches: 8. Germline assignment: CDR1 SGHRS and CDR2 YFSETQ. This CDR3 is built from 17 residues. The part of the CDR3 DNA that was read is TGCGCCAGCAGCTTAGCGCTTAGGACAGGGGGCACCGGGGAG. This codes for CASSLALRTGGTGE. The whole CDR3 region reads CASSLALRTGGTGELFF.

To note about this clone: The CDR3 extends 3 residues past the end of the read, so its final part is completed from the germline J gene. The genes are TRBV6-2 or TRBV6-3 and TRBJ1-2; 11 bases align to TRBD1. Germline values: CDR1 MNHEY, CDR2 SVGEGT. The CDR3 extends over 15 amino acids. CDR3 region: CASCLGQGGPDTYTF. CDR3 DNA, as far as it was read: TGTGCCAGCTGCCTGGGACAGGGGGGGCCAGATACC.

This clone was seen at least ten times. The CDR3 end is not reached by the read, which stops 3 residues before it; the germline J gene fills it in. The J gene is TRBJ2-3, the V gene TRBV23-1; TRBD1 matches 9 bases. TRBV23-1 is filed as an ORF, its function uncertain. This CDR3 is built from 18 residues. The part of the CDR3 DNA that was read is TGCGCCAGCACCCTCACCGGGACAGGGCCCTCCTGCCAAGAGACG. Its protein is CASTLTGTGPSCQET. The entire CDR3 protein reads CASTLTGTGPSCQETQYF.

This clone came up many times. Germline and junction disagree at one end, which may indicate a read error. Coverage ceases 3 residues before the CDR3 finishes, and the germline J gene fills in the end. This sequence joins TRBV4-2 and TRBJ1-2; 12 bases align to TRBD1. In germline, CDR1 is LGHNA, CDR2 YNFKEQ. The CDR3 covers 15 residues. CDR3 loop: CASSLGTGGDYGYTF. Partial CDR3 DNA: TGCGCCAGCAGCCTAGGGACAGGGGGCGACTATGGC.

This clone was recorded many times. The read falls 3 residues short of the CDR3 end, and the missing part is taken from the germline J gene. V is TRBV19 and J is TRBJ1-6, with a weak D call TRBD1 (5 bases). Germline assignment: CDR1 LNHDA and CDR2 SQIVND (reference sequence). With 6 bases removed from V and 5 bases from J, the gap between germline ends came to 14 bases. The CDR3 totals 15 residues. The CDR3 is CASRPTAIDNSPLHF. CDR3 DNA (partial): TGTGCCAGTAGGCCGACAGCGATAGATAATTCACCC.

The sample holds many counts of this clone. The read ends 3 residues shy of where the CDR3 ends; the end is completed using the germline J gene. V usage is TRBV29-1 and J usage is TRBJ2-7, with 8 bases fitting TRBD1. Germline values: CDR1 SQVTM, CDR2 ANQGSEA. V gave up 8 bases and J gave up 0 bases; unmatched junction bases: 9. The CDR3 runs 14 residues. Incomplete CDR3 DNA: TGCAGCACCAGTCAGGGGGCCAGCTCCTACGAG. This encodes CSTSQGASSYE. The CDR3 in full is CSTSQGASSYEQYF.

With regard to this clone: Sequencing ends 3 residues short of the CDR3 end; the germline J gene provides the rest. This chain uses TRBV18 with TRBJ1-1, with 7 bases lining up with TRBD1. The CDR3 covers 16 residues. Germline loops: CDR1 KGHSH, CDR2 LQKENI. Trimming at V came to 6 bases and at J to 2 bases, leaving 12 bases not matched to a gene. CDR3 sequence: CASSPNRDSLNTEAFF. The CDR3 bases that were read are TGTGCCAGCTCTCCCAACCGGGACAGCTTAAACACTGAA. Full variable domain (missing parts from reference TRBV18 and TRBJ1-1): NAGVMQNPRHLVRRRGQEARLRCSPMKGHSHVYWYRQLPEEGLKFMVYLQKENIIDESGMPKERFSAEFPKEGPSILRIQQVVRGDSAAYFCASSPNRDSLNTEAFFGQGTRLTVV.

This clone was seen many times. The CDR3 goes on 3 residues after the read ends, and that part is filled in from the germline J gene. The chain joins TRBV5-1 to TRBJ2-3; 10 bases are shared with TRBD2. J was trimmed by 3 bases and V by 5 bases; bases with no gene match: 6. The CDR3 contains 15 residues. CDR1 and CDR2 (germline): SGHRS, YFSETQ. CDR3 DNA (partial): TGCGCCAGCAGTTTAGGACTAGCGGAGACAGATACG. Translating it yields CASSLGLAETDT. The full CDR3 reads CASSLGLAETDTQYF.

This clone was counted only a few times. Coverage ceases 3 residues before the CDR3 finishes, and the germline J gene fills in the end. The chain recombines TRBV11-2 with TRBJ1-5, with 7 bases fitting TRBD1. Germline-derived CDR1 and CDR2 are SGHAT and FQNNGV. The CDR3 length is 15 residues. V lost 5 bases and J lost 3; bases outside the gene matches: 7. The CDR3 sequence is CASSETGYDNQPQHF. The covered CDR3 bases are TGTGCCAGCAGCGAGACAGGGTACGACAATCAGCCC.

In its sample, this clone was seen many times. The read gets to within 3 residues of the CDR3 end, and the germline J gene fills in the rest. The V and J genes are TRBV30 and TRBJ2-3, with 10 bases that match TRBD2. The junction had 7 bases not matched to a gene; V was cut back by 2 bases and J by 5 bases. The CDR3 loop spans 15 amino acids. From germline, CDR1 is GTSNPN and CDR2 SVGIG (reference sequence). The covered CDR3 bases are TGTGCCTGGAGTCCGAGCGGGGGGGCCGTAGATACG. As protein: CAWSPSGGAVDT. The entire CDR3 is CAWSPSGGAVDTQYF.

As regards this clone: The missing CDR3 end, 3 residues past where the read stops, is filled in from the germline J gene. The gene calls are TRBV7-9 and TRBJ1-2; D is unclear. Germline CDR1 reads SEHNR; CDR2 reads FQNEAQ (reference sequence). The CDR3 sequence is 11 residues long. The CDR3 is CASRLNYDYTF. The part of the CDR3 DNA that was read is TGTGCCAGCAGACTGAACTACGAC.

This clone was counted ten times or more. The sequence runs out 3 residues before the end of the CDR3; the remainder is reconstructed from the germline J gene. The chain couples TRBV18 to TRBJ2-2; a weak D match, TRBD1 (5 bases). The CDR3 is made up of 16 amino acids. Trimming stripped 0 bases from V and 5 bases from J, with 13 bases between. Germline-derived CDR1 and CDR2 are KGHSH and LQKENI. CDR3 residues: CASSPPGLSTTGELFF. The sequenced part of the CDR3 DNA is TGTGCCAGCTCACCACCGGGGCTCTCCACGACCGGGGAG.